This T cell receptor (beta chain) was documented in a study of technical replicates of blood from a handful of donors. Clones were sequenced by immunoSEQ multiplex PCR, and TCRdb holds only the in-frame ones, with some missing. The table shows about 90,000 clones, with approximately 90% occurring only once. Per germline, CDR1 SGHRS and CDR2 YFSETQ. Unmatched junction bases numbered 4, after V lost 5 bases and J lost 2 bases. This CDR3 is 14 amino acids long. The sequenced material came from T cells isolated from PBMCs. This TCR derives from a human donor in good health. The chain links TRBV5-1 to TRBJ2-5; 9 positions match TRBD2. CDR3 sequence: CASRERGVQETQYF. The CDR3 DNA reads as TGCGCCAGCAGGGAGCGGGGGGTTCAAGAGACCCAGTACTTC.